This T cell receptor beta chain is from a study of radiotherapy plus CTLA-4 blockade in lung cancer. Study summary: Objective responses were seen in around 19% of patients, disease control in over 25%.

Repertoires were generated with immunoSEQ multiplex PCR, while TCRdb's copy carries only in-frame clones and drops some. The data contain about 88,000 clones, about two thirds of them singletons. Between the trimmed V and J ends, which lost 5 bases and 0 bases, there was a span of 8 bases. Germline V gene lookup returns CDR1 SGHVS and CDR2 FNYEAQ. There are 13 residues in the CDR3. As for this clone: Its antigen is currently unknown.

Study results and caveats: With interferon-beta, early dynamics of blood T cell clones were reported to best predict response. Among blood TCR repertoires after radiotherapy plus ipilimumab, tumor-derived clones expanded.

The chain couples TRBV7-6 to TRBJ2-7; tentatively, D is TRBD1 (5 bases). The TCR sequence derives from a human donor with non-small cell lung cancer that progressed on radiotherapy plus ipilimumab. The source material was peripheral blood, sampled from a patient treated with radiotherapy plus ipilimumab. As DNA, the CDR3 is TGTGCCAGCAGCCAAGACAGCTCCTACGAGCAGTACTTC. Encoded protein: CASSQDSSYEQYF. The whole variable domain, remainder taken from reference TRBV7-6 and TRBJ2-7, is GAGVSQSPRYKVTKRGQDVALRCDPISGHVSLYWYRQALGQGPEFLTYFNYEAQQDKSGLPNDRFSAERPEGSISTLTIQRTEQRDSAMYRCASSQDSSYEQYFGPGTRLTVT.